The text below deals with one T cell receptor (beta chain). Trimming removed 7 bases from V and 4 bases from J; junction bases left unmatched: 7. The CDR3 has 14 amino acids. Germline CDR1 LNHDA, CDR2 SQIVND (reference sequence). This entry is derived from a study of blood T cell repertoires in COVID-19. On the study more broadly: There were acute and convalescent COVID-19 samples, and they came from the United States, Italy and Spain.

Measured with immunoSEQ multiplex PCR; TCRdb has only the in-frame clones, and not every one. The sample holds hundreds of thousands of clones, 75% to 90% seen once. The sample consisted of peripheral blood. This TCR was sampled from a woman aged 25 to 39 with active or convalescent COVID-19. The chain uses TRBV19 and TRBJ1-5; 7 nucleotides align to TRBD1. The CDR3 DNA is TGTGCCAGTACCCCGGGACAGCTAAATCAGCCCCAGCATTTT. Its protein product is CASTPGQLNQPQHF. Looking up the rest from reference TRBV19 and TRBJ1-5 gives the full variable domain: DGGITQSPKYLFRKEGQNVTLSCEQNLNHDAMYWYRQDPGQGLRLIYYSQIVNDFQKGDIAEGYSVSREKKESFPLTVTSAQKNPTAFYLCASTPGQLNQPQHFGDGTRLSIL.